Below, 7 T cell receptor beta chains from the same sample are listed, as sequenced in a study of cytomegalovirus exposure and HLA in healthy donors. The method was immunoSEQ multiplex PCR; TCRdb's version includes in-frame clones alone and lacks a portion of them. The sample records 150,000 to 200,000 clones, roughly 82% being singletons. The sequencing sample was made of PBMCs. Every receptor here comes from a man aged 18 to 30 in good health and CMV-seropositive.

The chain couples TRBV5-1 to TRBJ1-2, with 7 positions matching TRBD1. This CDR3 has 13 amino acids. V was pared by 6 bases and J by 3 bases, with 5 bases of the junction left unmatched. Germline V gene sequence: CDR1 SGHRS, CDR2 YFSETQ. CDR3: CASNFDRDYGYTF. DNA of the CDR3: TGCGCCAGCAACTTTGACAGGGACTATGGCTACACCTTC.

J is TRBJ1-4 and V is TRBV5-6, with D unresolved. Germline V gene lookup returns CDR1 SGHDT and CDR2 YYEEEE. This CDR3 spans 15 amino acids. The V gene lost 0 bases and the J gene lost 8 bases, with 14 bases spanning the gap. The CDR3 sequence is CASSLGGLGGEKLFF. The CDR3 coding sequence is TGTGCCAGCAGCTTGGGGGGTCTCGGAGGCGAAAAACTGTTTTTT.

The rearrangement uses TRBV6-5 and TRBJ1-1; the D is unclear. V dropped 6 bases and J dropped 4 bases, with 15 bases sitting between them. This CDR3 region has 14 residues. CDR1 and CDR2 from the germline V gene are MNHEY and SVGAGI. In DNA, the CDR3 is TGTGCCAGCAGCCGGAGGGCCCTCGGCACTGAAGCTTTCTTT. Translation gives CASSRRALGTEAFF.

This chain uses TRBV4-3 with TRBJ1-2, with no clear D. CDR3 length: 15 amino acids. Trimming removed 0 bases at V and 3 bases at J, with 11 bases between. Per germline, CDR1 LGHNA and CDR2 YSLEER. In nucleotides, the CDR3 is TGCGCCAGCAGCCAAGAAGGTGCGGGATACTATGGCTACACCTTC. Amino acids: CASSQEGAGYYGYTF.

The CDR3 loop reads CASSPSWGTGYNEQFF. The CDR3 DNA reads as TGTGCCAGCAGTCCCTCTTGGGGGACTGGCTACAATGAGCAGTTCTTC. The rearrangement uses TRBV27 and TRBJ2-1; TRBD2 might be the D (6 bases). The CDR3 contains 16 residues. Between the trimmed V and J ends, which lost 5 bases and 3 bases, there was a span of 17 bases. Germline V gene lookup returns CDR1 MNHEY and CDR2 SMNVEV (reference sequence).

V gene TRBV11-2 combines with J gene TRBJ1-5; D not certain. The CDR3 has 13 amino acids. Trimming shortened V by 6 bases and J by 4 bases, and 10 bases separated the two germline ends. Germline lookup yields CDR1 SGHAT and CDR2 FQNNGV. The CDR3 bases are TGTGCCAGCAGTTCGGGGATAAATCAGCCCCAGCATTTT. Its protein is CASSSGINQPQHF.

In this sample, this clone turned up once. V gene TRBV28 combines with J gene TRBJ2-2, with D maybe TRBD1 (5 bases). Looked up from germline, CDR1 is MDHEN and CDR2 is SYDVKM. Between the trimmed V and J ends, which lost 3 bases and 1 base, there was a span of 9 bases. The CDR3 is 15 residues long. The CDR3: CASSFLRGNTGELFF. CDR3 bases: TGTGCCAGCAGTTTTTTAAGGGGGAACACCGGGGAGCTGTTTTTT.